The next 11 T cell receptor beta chains were all read from a single sample in a study of shared clonotypes between healthy human individuals. Sequencing used immunoSEQ multiplex PCR; TCRdb keeps in-frame clones, though not all of them. There are 2 million to 2.5 million clones in the sample; approximately 94% occur only once, and approximately 0.13% lies in the top ten. Source material: naive CD4+ T cells sorted from blood. Regarding subset: CD45RA+ positively selected. The receptors come from a man aged 18 to 29 in good health.

V gene TRBV5-4 combines with J gene TRBJ2-7, with TRBD2 matching over 9 bases. CDR3 length equals 16 residues. CDR1 and CDR2 (germline): SGHNT, YYREEE (reference sequence). V shed 1 base, J shed 2 bases, and the junction held 7 bases outside the gene matches. CDR3 DNA sequence: TGTGCCAGCAGCTTGTGGGCTAGCGGGACCACCTACGAGCAGTACTTC. Its translation is CASSLWASGTTYEQYF.

The chain carries TRBV7-2 and TRBJ2-2, with D unresolved. Between the trimmed V and J ends, which lost 2 bases and 2 bases, there was a span of 6 bases. This CDR3 has 14 residues. The V gene's germline CDR1 is SGHTA and CDR2 FQGNSA. The CDR3: CASSLIPNTGELFF. Written as DNA, the CDR3 is TGTGCCAGCAGCTTAATTCCCAACACCGGGGAGCTGTTTTTT.

This chain uses TRBV5-1 with TRBJ2-3, with a possible D match to TRBD2 (6 bases). Trimming removed 4 bases from V and 3 bases from J, with 18 bases in between. This CDR3 contains 16 residues. Germline assignment: CDR1 SGHRS and CDR2 YFSETQ. CDR3 in amino acids: CASSPGTSTITDTQYF. In DNA, the CDR3 is TGCGCCAGCAGCCCAGGAACTAGCACGATAACAGATACGCAGTATTTT. Complete variable domain (other parts from reference TRBV5-1 and TRBJ2-3): KAGVTQTPRYLIKTRGQQVTLSCSPISGHRSVSWYQQTPGQGLQFLFEYFSETQRNKGNFPGRFSGRQFSNSRSEMNVSTLELGDSALYLCASSPGTSTITDTQYFGPGTRLTVL.

The rearrangement links TRBV10-3 to TRBJ2-7; 9 nucleotides match TRBD2. Germline V gives CDR1 ENHRY, CDR2 SYGVKD. V shed 3 bases, J shed 3 bases, and the junction held 3 bases outside the gene matches. This CDR3 contains 14 residues. The CDR3 sequence: CAISDLAGIYEQYF. The CDR3 nucleotides are TGTGCCATCAGTGACCTAGCGGGGATCTACGAGCAGTACTTC.

CDR3 bases: TGTGCCAGCAGCTTCCCGACAGGTCCTCTCGACTACACCTTC. It translates to CASSFPTGPLDYTF. The V gene is TRBV7-9, the J gene TRBJ1-2, with a weak D call TRBD1 (6 bases). Germline V gene lookup returns CDR1 SEHNR and CDR2 FQNEAQ (reference sequence). The CDR3 is made up of 14 amino acids. V was shortened by 3 bases and J by 10 bases, with 18 bases between the two germline ends.

This chain joins TRBV11-2 and TRBJ2-3; D could derive from TRBD1 or TRBD2 (5 bases each). The V end was cut by 5 bases, the J end by 6 bases, with 9 bases between. Germline assignment: CDR1 SGHAT and CDR2 FQNNGV. This CDR3 spans 12 amino acids. The CDR3 here is CASSPRDDTQYF. In DNA form, the CDR3 reads TGTGCCAGCAGCCCCAGGGACGATACGCAGTATTTT.

About this clone: This sample includes further DNA sequences coding for the same CDR3. The V gene is TRBV5-1, the J gene TRBJ1-1; D gene uncertain. V gave up 0 bases and J gave up 0 bases, with 6 bases separating them. The germline V gene has CDR1 SGHRS and CDR2 YFSETQ. The CDR3 runs to 14 residues. The CDR3 region is CASSLGGLNTEAFF. The CDR3 DNA follows: TGCGCCAGCAGCTTGGGAGGCTTGAACACTGAAGCTTTCTTT.

The chain uses TRBV6-5 and TRBJ2-1; 10 positions match TRBD2. V shed 5 bases and J 5 bases; nucleotides not matched to a gene: 6. Germline CDR1 is MNHEY and CDR2 is SVGAGI. The CDR3 has 15 residues. This chain's CDR3 is CASSPAGGPDNEQFF. DNA for the CDR3: TGTGCCAGCAGTCCAGCGGGAGGGCCCGACAATGAGCAGTTCTTC.

J is TRBJ1-1 and V is TRBV12-5; a possible D gene is TRBD1 (5 bases). The CDR3 contains 17 residues. Germline V gene lookup returns CDR1 LGHNT and CDR2 FRNRAP. Trimming removed 0 bases at V and 1 base at J, with 15 bases between. The CDR3 DNA reads as TGTGCTAGTGGTTTGGTACTTCTCCAGGGCGCGAACACTGAAGCTTTCTTT. Its protein product is CASGLVLLQGANTEAFF.

This clone was picked up a small number of times. The chain employs TRBV6-1 and TRBJ1-5; the D is unclear. Trimming took off 4 bases at V and 2 bases at J, with 15 bases between the two ends. Germline lookup yields CDR1 MNHNS and CDR2 SASEGT. CDR3 length: 16 amino acids. CDR3 in DNA: TGTGCCAGCAGTGGAGAGACTGGGCTGGGCAATCAGCCCCAGCATTTT. This gives the protein CASSGETGLGNQPQHF.

The gene calls are TRBV9 and TRBJ1-1; 8 nucleotides line up with TRBD1. J was trimmed by 7 bases and V by 6 bases; bases with no gene match: 5. The CDR3 spans 12 residues. The V gene's germline CDR1 is SGDLS and CDR2 YYNGEE. The CDR3 sequence is CASTGQESEAFF. CDR3 DNA: TGTGCCAGCACGGGACAGGAGAGTGAAGCTTTCTTT.